What follows are 17 T cell receptor beta chains derived from one specimen sequenced in a study of blood T cell repertoires in COVID-19. Profiling relied on immunoSEQ multiplex PCR, and the TCRdb table lists in-frame clones only, not all of them. This table has some 200,000 clones, approximately 87% appearing once. The source material was peripheral blood. The receptors originated from a woman in her sixties or seventies with COVID-19, enrolled during active disease.

The chain couples TRBV6-5 to TRBJ1-3; TRBD1 aligns across 7 bases. With V trimmed by 4 bases and J by 4 bases, 1 base remained unmatched. Per germline, CDR1 MNHEY and CDR2 SVGAGI. CDR3 size: 13 residues. This chain's CDR3 is CASSSGGGNTIYF. DNA of the CDR3: TGTGCCAGCAGTTCAGGGGGAGGAAACACCATATATTTT.

This chain uses TRBV4-1 with TRBJ2-1; TRBD2 agrees at 9 bases. The germline V gene encodes CDR1 MGHRA and CDR2 YSYEKL. Trimming removed 3 bases from V and 4 bases from J; junction bases left unmatched: 7. The CDR3 is 16 amino acids. As DNA, the CDR3 is TGCGCCAGCAGCCAGGGGGATACTAGCGGGTACAATGAGCAGTTCTTC. Protein sequence: CASSQGDTSGYNEQFF.

The V and J genes are TRBV5-1 and TRBJ1-1; TRBD1 matches at 8 bases. The trim removed 7 bases at V and 0 bases at J, leaving 8 bases unmatched. The germline CDR1 and CDR2 sequences are SGHRS and YFSETQ. CDR3 length: 15 residues. The CDR3 DNA follows: TGCGCCAGCCAGCCAGGGGGCCTTGTGAACACTGAAGCTTTCTTT. It encodes CASQPGGLVNTEAFF.

The chain recombines TRBV2 with TRBJ2-5; 8 nucleotides align to TRBD1. Trimming took 8 bases from V and 7 from J; bases not matched to a gene: 12. Looked up from germline, CDR1 is SNHLY and CDR2 is FYNNEI. The CDR3 has 14 amino acids. The CDR3 here is CASQGAGGYWTQYF. The CDR3 DNA follows: TGTGCCAGCCAGGGGGCAGGGGGCTATTGGACCCAGTACTTC.

V is TRBV6-5 and J is TRBJ2-3; 11 nucleotides match TRBD2. CDR3 length equals 14 residues. Per germline, CDR1 MNHEY and CDR2 SVGAGI. After removal of 5 bases from V and 4 bases from J, the junction contained 2 bases not matched to a gene. The chain's CDR3 is CASSLAGGPDTQYF. The CDR3 region has the DNA TGTGCCAGCAGTCTAGCGGGAGGACCAGATACGCAGTATTTT.

The chain couples TRBV5-6 to TRBJ1-6; 8 nucleotides line up with TRBD1. After removal of 0 bases from V and 3 bases from J, the junction contained 5 bases not matched to a gene. CDR3 length: 17 residues. Germline V gives CDR1 SGHDT, CDR2 YYEEEE. CDR3 nucleotide sequence: TGTGCCAGCAGCTTGGTAACAGGGGGGGACTATAATTCACCCCTCCACTTT. Translating it yields CASSLVTGGDYNSPLHF.

The rearrangement uses TRBV2 and TRBJ1-2; 8 bases are a match to TRBD1. Trimming cost V 4 bases and J 8 bases; bases outside gene matches: 15. The germline V gene encodes CDR1 SNHLY and CDR2 FYNNEI. The CDR3 contains 16 residues. CDR3 sequence (DNA): TGTGCCAGCAGTGGTTCTCCCGACAGGGGATCGATGGGCTACACCTTC. This sequence encodes CASSGSPDRGSMGYTF.

The V call is TRBV29-1, the J call TRBJ1-2, with D possibly TRBD1 on 5 matching bases. The CDR3 length is 11 residues. Trimming took 6 bases from V and 11 from J, leaving 16 bases between them. Germline CDR1 is SQVTM and CDR2 is ANQGSEA. The CDR3 bases are TGCAGCGTGGGGGGGTTGGAGAGGTACACCTTC. This codes for CSVGGLERYTF.

The genes are TRBV9 and TRBJ2-7; 7 bases agree with TRBD1. The CDR3 sequence is 14 residues long. The germline CDR1 and CDR2 sequences are SGDLS and YYNGEE. V shed 0 bases and J 5 bases; nucleotides not matched to a gene: 5. The CDR3 DNA is TGTGCCAGCAGCGTAGTAGGGGGCCTCAACGAGCAGTACTTC. The encoded protein is CASSVVGGLNEQYF.

A single count supports this clone. V usage is TRBV16 and J usage is TRBJ2-3; 7 bases are shared with TRBD1. The CDR3 loop spans 14 amino acids. Germline-derived CDR1 and CDR2 are KGHSY and FQNENV. The V segment lost 7 bases and the J segment 3 bases; nucleotides outside the gene matches: 7. CDR3 nucleotide sequence: TGTGCCAGCACCCAGACAGGGTGGACAGATACGCAGTATTTT. It translates to CASTQTGWTDTQYF.

CDR3 protein: CASSEYLRAYEQYF. For the CDR3, the DNA is TGTGCCAGCAGTGAATATCTCCGGGCCTACGAGCAGTACTTC. The V and J genes are TRBV6-1 and TRBJ2-7; D is undetermined. Trimming took 2 bases from V and 2 from J, leaving 10 bases between them. Germline CDR1 and CDR2: MNHNS and SASEGT. This CDR3 region has 14 residues.

This chain uses TRBV25-1 with TRBJ1-2, with TRBD1 matching over 7 bases. Germline loops: CDR1 MGHDK, CDR2 SYGVNS. The junction had 19 bases not matched to a gene; V was cut back by 8 bases and J by 4 bases. The CDR3 length is 17 residues. This chain's CDR3 is CASSPSEGQRPGYGYTF. CDR3 DNA: TGTGCCAGCTCCCCCTCTGAGGGACAGAGACCTGGCTATGGCTACACCTTC.

V and J are TRBV7-9 and TRBJ2-1, with D perhaps matching TRBD2 (5 bases). CDR3 length equals 16 residues. Trimming shortened V by 1 base and J by 7 bases, and 17 bases separated the two germline ends. The V gene's germline CDR1 is SEHNR and CDR2 FQNEAQ (reference sequence). CDR3 region: CASSLDRFSRGNEQFF. The CDR3 nucleotides are TGTGCCAGCAGCTTAGACCGTTTCTCCCGCGGGAATGAGCAGTTCTTC. The full variable domain, with the rest looked up from reference TRBV7-9 and TRBJ2-1, is DTGVSQNPRHKITKRGQNVTFRCDPISEHNRLYWYRQTLGQGPEFLTYFQNEAQLEKSRLLSDRFSAERPKGSFSTLEIQRTEQGDSAMYLCASSLDRFSRGNEQFFGPGTRLTVL.

This chain joins TRBV18 and TRBJ2-5; D remains unclear. The germline V gene has CDR1 KGHSH and CDR2 LQKENI. CDR3 length equals 11 residues. Trimming removed 4 bases at V and 5 bases at J, with 5 bases between. CDR3 DNA: TGTGCCAGCTCACGCGGCGAGACCCAGTACTTC. Its protein is CASSRGETQYF.

This clone occurred once. V is TRBV28 and J is TRBJ1-5; TRBD1 matches 11 bases. V was pared by 10 bases and J by 6 bases, with 8 bases of the junction left unmatched. Germline values: CDR1 MDHEN, CDR2 SYDVKM. This CDR3 spans 14 amino acids. CDR3 region: CATRTGGESQPQHF. For the CDR3, the DNA is TGTGCCACCCGGACAGGGGGCGAGAGTCAGCCCCAGCATTTT.

V gene TRBV7-8 combines with J gene TRBJ1-1, with D perhaps TRBD1 (5 bases). CDR3 length equals 14 residues. CDR1 is SGHVS, CDR2 FQNEAQ, per germline. V lost 5 bases to trimming and J lost 1 base, with 11 bases between them. The CDR3 here is CASSSRVRNTEAFF. In nucleotides, the CDR3 is TGTGCCAGCAGCAGCAGGGTGAGGAACACTGAAGCTTTCTTT.

This clone was detected only once. This chain connects TRBV10-3 to TRBJ2-7; 11 nucleotides agree with TRBD2. The germline V gene has CDR1 ENHRY and CDR2 SYGVKD. CDR3 length equals 17 residues. Trimming removed 0 bases from V and 7 bases from J; junction bases left unmatched: 11. This CDR3 reads CAISESLLTSGRMEQYF. The CDR3 DNA follows: TGTGCCATCAGTGAGTCGTTATTAACTAGCGGGAGAATGGAGCAGTACTTC.